The rows below give T cell receptor beta chains drawn from one sample of a study of blood T cell repertoires in COVID-19. Generated by immunoSEQ multiplex PCR, the TCRdb table keeps only in-frame clones and is missing some. Of some 99,000 clones in the sample, over 70% are singletons; the top ten hold roughly 10%. Sequences were obtained from peripheral blood. The receptors here all came from a woman of 80 years or more with acute or convalescent COVID-19. Each CDR3 is given with its conserved first and last residue. Fields, in order: clone size, J gene, V gene, D gene, CDR3 DNA, CDR3 protein. A D gene is named only where the DNA matches it firmly. Clone size is shown for a subset of rows, as once, few, many or a class of expanded clone.

>-|TRBJ1-2|TRBV6-6|TRBD1
TGTGCCAGCACCTCGGGACAGGGATCTGGCTACACCTTC
CASTSGQGSGYTF
>-|TRBJ1-2|TRBV5-4|-
TGTGCCAGCAGCTTGTACGCCGGTGGCTACACCTTC
CASSLYAGGYTF
>-|TRBJ2-7|TRBV19|-
TGTGCCAGTAGTATTGACAGGAGGTACGAGCAGTACTTC
CASSIDRRYEQYF
>-|TRBJ1-2|TRBV28|TRBD1
TGTGCCATCCGCCCCCCCCCGGGACAGGGGGCACATGTCTATGGCTACACCTTC
CAIRPPPGQGAHVYGYTF
>-|TRBJ1-3|TRBV5-6|-
TGTGCCAGCAGCCGGGTTGACTCTGGAAACACCATATATTTT
CASSRVDSGNTIYF
>-|TRBJ1-6|TRBV28|-
TGTGCCAGCAGTTTTGGGGACAAGGATTCACCCCTCCACTTT
CASSFGDKDSPLHF
>-|TRBJ1-1|TRBV11-3|TRBD1
TGTGCCAGCAGCCCGGGACAGGGGGAAGAAGCTTTCTTT
CASSPGQGEEAFF
>few|TRBJ1-6|TRBV7-2|-
TGTGCCAGCAGCCCGGGGAGCTCCTATAATTCACCCCTCCACTTT
CASSPGSSYNSPLHF
>-|TRBJ2-1|TRBV30|TRBD2
TGTGCCTGGAGGTCCGGAGGCGGGGGTCATTCCTACAATGAGCAGTTCTTC
CAWRSGGGGHSYNEQFF
>-|TRBJ1-5|TRBV6-5|-
TGTGCCAGCAGTTCCAGCGACAGTTATCAGCCCCAGCATTTT
CASSSSDSYQPQHF
>-|TRBJ2-5|TRBV5-1|TRBD2
TGCGCCAGCAGCGTCACCGGGACTAGCGGATCACAAGAGACCCAGTACTTC
CASSVTGTSGSQETQYF
>-|TRBJ1-1|TRBV27|TRBD1
TGTGCCAGCAGTCAGACAGGGAAGACTGAAGCTTTCTTT
CASSQTGKTEAFF
>-|TRBJ1-1|TRBV5-5|-
TGTGCCAGCAGCTGGCAGACAGTCATGAACACTGAAGCTTTCTTT
CASSWQTVMNTEAFF
>-|TRBJ2-1|TRBV6-5|TRBD2
TGTGCCAGCAGTCGGGACTACTTCAATGAGCAGTTCTTC
CASSRDYFNEQFF
>-|TRBJ1-5|TRBV30|TRBD1
TGTGCCTGGAGTGTAAGGGGACAGGGAGCGGGTCAGCCCCAGCATTTT
CAWSVRGQGAGQPQHF
>-|TRBJ1-5|TRBV18|-
TGTGCCAGCTCACCGGGGGGGGGCAATCAGCCCCAGCATTTT
CASSPGGGNQPQHF
>once|TRBJ2-2|TRBV6-5|-
TGTGCCAGCAGTTACCTAGAGATGACCGGGGAGCTGTTTTTT
CASSYLEMTGELFF
>-|TRBJ1-2|TRBV7-9|-
TGTGCCAGCAGCCGAGACAGCTATGGCTACACCTTC
CASSRDSYGYTF
>once|TRBJ2-1|TRBV5-1|TRBD2
TGCGCCAGCAGCTTGGCGGGGGGGGAGCTCAATGAGCAGTTCTTC
CASSLAGGELNEQFF
>-|TRBJ1-2|TRBV19|TRBD1
TGTGCCAGTAGTGTCTCCGGGACAGGGGTTTTCTATGGCTACACCTTC
CASSVSGTGVFYGYTF
>-|TRBJ1-1|TRBV19|TRBD1
TGTGCCAGTAGTGCTCGGGACAGGGCGAACACTGAAGCTTTCTTT
CASSARDRANTEAFF
>-|TRBJ2-7|TRBV30|TRBD1
TGTGCCTGGTCCGACCCGGGACAGGGGGCTGGGTACGAGCAGTACTTC
CAWSDPGQGAGYEQYF
>-|TRBJ1-3|TRBV28|-
TGTGCCAGCAGTTTATCCGGGGGCTCTGGAAACACCATATATTTT
CASSLSGGSGNTIYF
>-|TRBJ1-2|TRBV28|-
TGTGCCAGCGGGGGGAAAAGCTATGGCTACACCTTC
CASGGKSYGYTF
>-|TRBJ1-4|TRBV5-1|-
TGCGCCAGCAGACCCCGGGGAGGTAATGAAAAACTGTTTTTT
CASRPRGGNEKLFF
>-|TRBJ1-1|TRBV18|TRBD1
TGTGCCAGCTCACGAGGACAGGGGGCCGGGCGTGAAGCTTTCTTT
CASSRGQGAGREAFF
>-|TRBJ2-1|TRBV11-2|TRBD2
TGTGCCAGCAGCTTACGGACTAGCGGGGGGGCTTACAATGAGCAGTTCTTC
CASSLRTSGGAYNEQFF
>-|TRBJ1-3|TRBV9|TRBD1
TGTGCCAGCAGCCTCCAGGGGGCTGCCGGAAACACCATATATTTT
CASSLQGAAGNTIYF
>-|TRBJ2-1|TRBV11-3|TRBD1
TGTGCCAGCAGCCGCGGACAGGGGGCTGAAAGTGAGCAGTTCTTC
CASSRGQGAESEQFF
>-|TRBJ2-6|TRBV3-1/TRBV3-2|TRBD2
TGTGCCAGCAGCCCTGGACTAGCGGGGAGCTCTGGGGCCAACGTCCTGACTTTC
CASSPGLAGSSGANVLTF
>-|TRBJ2-5|TRBV28|-
TGTGCCAGCAGTTTGTACCAGGGAAAAGAGACCCAGTACTTC
CASSLYQGKETQYF
>-|TRBJ2-5|TRBV3-1/TRBV3-2|-
TGTGCCAGCAGCCAAGGGGGACACCACCAAGAGACCCAGTACTTC
CASSQGGHHQETQYF
>once|TRBJ1-4|TRBV7-9|-
TGTGCCAGCAGCCTACATGGGGGCTCCGTCGAAAAACTGTTTTTT
CASSLHGGSVEKLFF
>few|TRBJ1-2|TRBV3-1/TRBV3-2|-
TGTGCCAGCAGCCAAGATAAAACACGGGATGGCTACACCTTC
CASSQDKTRDGYTF
>-|TRBJ2-7|TRBV28|TRBD1
TGTGCCAGCAGTTTAAGTGGACAGGGGTATACCTACGAGCAGTACTTC
CASSLSGQGYTYEQYF
>-|TRBJ1-5|TRBV7-2|TRBD1
TGTGCCAGCAGCTTATGGGACAGGAATCAGCCCCAGCATTTT
CASSLWDRNQPQHF
>-|TRBJ1-3|TRBV19|TRBD1
TGTGCCAGTAGTATAGCGGGACAGGGGTTCACTGGAAACACCATATATTTT
CASSIAGQGFTGNTIYF
>-|TRBJ1-1|TRBV5-6|TRBD1
TGTGCCAGCAGCCAACAGGGGCGGAGCACTGAAGCTTTCTTT
CASSQQGRSTEAFF
>-|TRBJ2-1|TRBV9|TRBD2
TGTGCCAGCAGCCCCCGCGGGGGGGAAAGCTCCTACAATGAGCAGTTCTTC
CASSPRGGESSYNEQFF
>-|TRBJ2-4|TRBV6-6|-
TGTGCCAGCAGTTATTTAGAAACGATAGCCAAAAACATTCAGTACTTC
CASSYLETIAKNIQYF
>-|TRBJ2-5|TRBV27|-
TGTGCCAGCAGTCCGTCCTTTCAGGCAGGGGAGACCCAGTACTTC
CASSPSFQAGETQYF
>-|TRBJ1-1|TRBV7-9|-
TGTGCCAGCAGCTCAAGGCAGGGGAGAACTGAAGCTTTCTTT
CASSSRQGRTEAFF
>-|TRBJ1-2|TRBV5-4|-
TGTGCCAGCAGCTTGGTCCAGGGAAACCTAAACTATGGCTACACCTTC
CASSLVQGNLNYGYTF
>-|TRBJ1-4|TRBV5-1|-
TGCGCCAGCAGCCCTACTGGACAGCTTGCATTGAACGAAAAACTGTTTTTT
CASSPTGQLALNEKLFF
>-|TRBJ2-1|TRBV7-2|-
TGTGCCAGCAGCGTAAGCGGAAACAATGAGCAGTTCTTC
CASSVSGNNEQFF
>-|TRBJ2-1|TRBV6-6|-
TGTGCCAGTGTAAGACAGATCTCCTACAATGAGCAGTTCTTC
CASVRQISYNEQFF
>-|TRBJ1-6|TRBV15|-
TGTGCCACCAGCAGAGAGGGGCAGGCGAGCTCCTATAATTCACCCCTCCACTTT
CATSREGQASSYNSPLHF
>-|TRBJ1-4|TRBV27|-
TGTGCCAGCAGTTTACGGGGGAGTGAAAAACTGTTTTTT
CASSLRGSEKLFF
>-|TRBJ2-7|TRBV7-2|-
TGTGCCAGCAGCTCCCAGATGGGGGGCTACGAGCAGTACTTC
CASSSQMGGYEQYF
>-|TRBJ2-7|TRBV28|-
TGTGCCAGCAGTTACAGCCTCGAGCAGTACTTC
CASSYSLEQYF
>-|TRBJ1-1|TRBV3-1/TRBV3-2|-
TGTGCCAGCAACTTGAGGGGGGGGGCTCCGAACACTGAAGCTTTCTTT
CASNLRGGAPNTEAFF
>-|TRBJ2-5|TRBV7-6|TRBD2
TGTGCCAGCAGCTCACTCACTAGCGGGGGGCAAGAGACCCAGTACTTC
CASSSLTSGGQETQYF
>few|TRBJ2-2|TRBV5-8|-
TGTGCCAGTGGCGGGTTTAACACCGGGGAGCTGTTTTTT
CASGGFNTGELFF
>few|TRBJ2-3|TRBV9|TRBD2
TGTGCCAGCAGCGTAGCTCTATCTAGCGGGGGGGCCCGTTGGACAGATACGCAGTATTTT
CASSVALSSGGARWTDTQYF
>-|TRBJ2-7|TRBV28|TRBD2
TGTGCCAGCAGCTCCCCGACTAGCGGGGTTGCCTACGAGCAGTACTTC
CASSSPTSGVAYEQYF
>-|TRBJ1-6|TRBV6-5|-
TGTGCCAGCAGGGGACAAGGCCATTCACCCCTCCACTTT
CASRGQGHSPLHF